The rows below give T cell receptor beta chains drawn from one sample of a study of cytomegalovirus exposure and HLA in healthy donors. Clones were sequenced by immunoSEQ multiplex PCR, and TCRdb holds only the in-frame ones, with some missing. Here the sample spans 150,000 to 200,000 clones, 84% being singletons. Sequencing was done on a sample of PBMCs. The receptors were gathered from a boy under 10 years old in good health and CMV-seronegative. Both conserved end residues are part of each CDR3. D genes are given only for firm matches. The size entry is marked missing in some rows and otherwise reads once, few, many or a size class.

.,few,TRBJ2-1,TRBV10-3,TGTGCCATGAGACAGAATCCCAACAATGAGCAGTTCTTC,CAMRQNPNNEQFF
.,.,TRBJ2-2,TRBV10-1,TGCGCCAGCAGTGAGTCGCAGGGGATGGGCACCGGGGAGCTGTTTTTT,CASSESQGMGTGELFF
.,.,TRBJ1-2,TRBV5-1,TGCGCCAGCAGCGTGGACCCTATCATCTATGGCTACACCTTC,CASSVDPIIYGYTF
TRBD1,.,TRBJ2-7,TRBV5-6,TGTGCCAGCAGCTTGAAGTTGGGACAGGGGGCCGAGCAGTACTTC,CASSLKLGQGAEQYF
.,.,TRBJ1-1,TRBV28,TGTGCCAGCAGTTTACCGGGGATTGAAGCTTTCTTT,CASSLPGIEAFF
TRBD2,few,TRBJ2-3,TRBV28,TGTGCCAGCAGTTGGTTGTCTACGGGAGGCGTAGATACGCAGTATTTT,CASSWLSTGGVDTQYF
.,.,TRBJ1-5,TRBV11-2,TGTGCCAGCAGCTTAGAACGGGGTCAGCCCCAGCATTTT,CASSLERGQPQHF
TRBD2,.,TRBJ2-3,TRBV9,TGTGCCAGCAGCGTAGGTAGCGGGAGCTATACAGATACGCAGTATTTT,CASSVGSGSYTDTQYF
TRBD2,.,TRBJ2-1,TRBV10-3,TGTGCCATCAGTGCCGGGACTAGCGGGAGCAATGAGCAGTTCTTC,CAISAGTSGSNEQFF
TRBD1,.,TRBJ2-3,TRBV9,TGTGCCAGCGGGACAGGTTCAGATACGCAGTATTTT,CASGTGSDTQYF
.,few,TRBJ2-3,TRBV10-1,TGCGCCACCAGTGACGCGGGGACTAGCACAGATACGCAGTATTTT,CATSDAGTSTDTQYF
.,.,TRBJ2-3,TRBV6-4,TGTGCCAGCAGTGCCGGGAGCACAGATACGCAGTATTTT,CASSAGSTDTQYF
.,.,TRBJ2-5,TRBV5-1,TGCGCCAGCAGCATTGGACAGTACCAAGAGACCCAGTACTTC,CASSIGQYQETQYF